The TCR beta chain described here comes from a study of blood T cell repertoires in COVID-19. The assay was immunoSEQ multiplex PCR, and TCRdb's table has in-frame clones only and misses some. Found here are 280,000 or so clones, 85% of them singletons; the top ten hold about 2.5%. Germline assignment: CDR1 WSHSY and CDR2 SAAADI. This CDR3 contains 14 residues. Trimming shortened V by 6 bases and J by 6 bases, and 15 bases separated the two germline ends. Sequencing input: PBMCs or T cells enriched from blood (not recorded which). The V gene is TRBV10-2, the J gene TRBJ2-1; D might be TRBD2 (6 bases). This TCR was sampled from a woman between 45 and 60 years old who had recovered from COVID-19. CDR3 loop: CASSRLRGGNEQFF. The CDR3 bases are TGCGCCAGCAGCCGTTTAAGGGGAGGCAATGAGCAGTTCTTC.